A single sample gave rise to the 3 T cell receptor beta chains below, sequenced in a study of cytomegalovirus exposure and HLA in healthy donors. The PCR employed 60 Vbeta primers together with 13 Jbeta primers. Clones were sequenced by immunoSEQ multiplex PCR, and TCRdb holds only the in-frame ones, with some missing. This table has 150,000 to 200,000 clones, around three quarters appearing once. Sequenced sample: PBMCs. These receptors all stem from a male donor in good health and CMV-seronegative.

The chain is built from TRBV19 and TRBJ1-1; D might be TRBD1 (5 bases). V lost 4 bases to trimming and J lost 1 base, with 10 bases between them. Germline values: CDR1 LNHDA, CDR2 SQIVND (reference sequence). CDR3 length: 14 amino acids. The CDR3 reads CASSRQGKNTEAFF. CDR3 in DNA: TGTGCCAGTAGTAGGCAGGGAAAGAACACTGAAGCTTTCTTT. The whole variable domain, remainder taken from reference TRBV19 and TRBJ1-1, is DGGITQSPKYLFRKEGQNVTLSCEQNLNHDAMYWYRQDPGQGLRLIYYSQIVNDFQKGDIAEGYSVSREKKESFPLTVTSAQKNPTAFYLCASSRQGKNTEAFFGQGTRLTVV.

This clone was counted a few times. The rearrangement uses TRBV21-1 and TRBJ1-1; no check of the table's D call, TRBD1, against the DNA was made. TRBV21-1 is a documented pseudogene. This CDR3 spans 17 amino acids. The CDR3 protein is CASSKRAPGQKNTEAFF. CDR3 in DNA: TGTGCCAGCAGCAAAAGGGCTCCGGGACAGAAGAACACTGAAGCTTTCTTT.

The rearrangement uses TRBV9 and TRBJ1-1, with a possible D match to TRBD1 (5 bases). Germline CDR1 and CDR2: SGDLS and YYNGEE. The V gene lost 3 bases and the J gene lost 2 bases, with 8 bases spanning the gap. The CDR3 is made up of 13 amino acids. In DNA, the CDR3 is TGTGCCAGCAGCGGTGGACAAAACACTGAAGCTTTCTTT. Protein sequence: CASSGGQNTEAFF.